One and the same sample provided the 20 T cell receptor beta chains below, sequenced in a study of blood T cell repertoires in COVID-19. Sequencing used immunoSEQ multiplex PCR; TCRdb keeps in-frame clones, though not all of them. The table lists about 120,000 clones, 82% of them singletons. Sequenced input: peripheral blood. The receptors shown here come from a woman between 65 and 79 years old with acute or convalescent COVID-19.

The V and J genes are TRBV19 and TRBJ2-2; 11 bases are a match to TRBD2. The CDR3 length is 17 residues. V was pared by 6 bases and J by 4 bases, with 10 bases of the junction left unmatched. CDR1 is LNHDA and CDR2 is SQIVND in the germline V gene (reference sequence). In DNA form, the CDR3 reads TGTGCCAGTAGACTAGCCCCTAGCGGGGGGCCCACCGGGGAGCTGTTTTTT. Translation: CASRLAPSGGPTGELFF.

This rearrangement joins TRBV10-2 to TRBJ2-5, with TRBD2 matching over 12 bases. Germline loops: CDR1 WSHSY, CDR2 SAAADI. V shed 6 bases and J 5 bases; nucleotides not matched to a gene: 7. This CDR3 has 15 residues. CDR3 DNA sequence: TGCGCCAGCAGCCGACTAGCGGGGGTTGGTGAGACCCAGTACTTC. Its translation is CASSRLAGVGETQYF.

This rearrangement joins TRBV2 to TRBJ1-2; D is ambiguous. Per germline, CDR1 SNHLY and CDR2 FYNNEI. The V gene lost 6 bases and the J gene lost 5 bases, with 16 bases spanning the gap. CDR3 length: 14 residues. CDR3 sequence reads: CASSQQRVGYGYTF. Here the CDR3 DNA reads TGTGCCAGCAGCCAACAGAGGGTGGGGTATGGCTACACCTTC.

This clone was recorded only once. This chain connects TRBV7-2 to TRBJ2-7; D is perhaps TRBD1 (6 bases). The CDR3 sequence is 14 residues long. Germline V gene sequence: CDR1 SGHTA, CDR2 FQGNSA. Trimming removed 3 bases at V and 5 bases at J, with 14 bases between. The CDR3 reads CASSFNDRTHEQYF. CDR3 in DNA: TGTGCCAGCAGCTTCAATGACAGGACCCACGAGCAGTACTTC.

The chain's CDR3 is CASSQSGSFSGNTIYF. CDR3 DNA: TGTGCCAGCAGCCAAAGCGGCAGCTTCTCTGGAAACACCATATATTTT. The chain recombines TRBV14 with TRBJ1-3; D is undetermined. Germline assignment: CDR1 SGHDN and CDR2 FVKESK. This CDR3 is built from 16 residues. V lost 2 bases and J lost 0, with 11 bases in between.

The chain has TRBV11-3 and TRBJ1-1; D gene uncertain. Germline V gives CDR1 SGHNT, CDR2 YENEEA. The CDR3 extends over 13 amino acids. Trimming took 5 bases from V and 6 from J, leaving 13 bases between them. This CDR3 is CASSRPVRAEAFF. The CDR3 DNA follows: TGTGCCAGCAGCCGGCCGGTCCGGGCTGAAGCTTTCTTT.

The rearrangement links TRBV4-3 to TRBJ2-2; D ambiguous. The V end lost 4 bases, the J end lost 11 bases, and 17 bases lay between the germline ends. The CDR3 totals 14 residues. Looked up from germline, CDR1 is LGHNA and CDR2 is YSLEER. CDR3 protein: CASSRDLNRGELFF. The CDR3 coding sequence is TGCGCCAGCAGCCGCGATTTAAACCGCGGAGAGCTGTTTTTT.

This clone turned up a few times. The rearrangement joins TRBV5-5 to TRBJ2-2, with 8 bases matching TRBD2. CDR3 size: 15 residues. Germline CDR1 and CDR2: SGHKS and YYEKEE (reference sequence). The V segment lost 3 bases and the J segment 4 bases; nucleotides outside the gene matches: 5. Here the CDR3 reads CASSYRGTSTGELFF. The CDR3 DNA reads TGTGCCAGCAGCTACAGAGGGACTAGCACCGGGGAGCTGTTTTTT.

J is TRBJ2-1 and V is TRBV13; D unresolved. The CDR3 has 12 residues. CDR1 is PRHDT and CDR2 is FYEKMQ in the germline V gene (reference sequence). Trimming stripped 5 bases from V and 5 bases from J, with 7 bases between. CDR3 loop: CASSRANNEQFF. The CDR3, as DNA: TGTGCCAGCAGCCGCGCAAACAATGAGCAGTTCTTC.

The chain employs TRBV9 and TRBJ2-6; D gene ambiguous. V lost 2 bases and J lost 0, with 9 bases in between. Germline CDR1 reads SGDLS; CDR2 reads YYNGEE. The CDR3 consists of 16 residues. The CDR3 nucleotides are TGTGCCAGCAGCGTTAGCTCATACTCTGGGGCCAACGTCCTGACTTTC. Translated: CASSVSSYSGANVLTF.

V and J are TRBV19 and TRBJ1-1; 9 bases map to TRBD1. Per the germline V gene, CDR1 is LNHDA and CDR2 is SQIVND (reference sequence). The CDR3 has 14 residues. V shed 3 bases, J shed 5 bases, and the junction held 4 bases outside the gene matches. The CDR3 DNA reads as TGTGCCAGTAGTATTAACAGGGGGCGGACTGAAGCTTTCTTT. Translation gives CASSINRGRTEAFF.

The chain links TRBV7-8 to TRBJ1-1; D not resolved. The germline gives CDR1 SGHVS, CDR2 FQNEAQ. This CDR3 contains 14 residues. V was cut by 8 bases and J by 0 bases, with 13 bases left in between. The CDR3: CASQLEGMNTEAFF. In nucleotides, the CDR3 is TGTGCCAGCCAGCTTGAGGGAATGAACACTGAAGCTTTCTTT.

The J gene is TRBJ2-3, the V gene TRBV12-3 or TRBV12-4; perhaps TRBD2 as D (8 bases). The CDR3 contains 13 residues. Trimming took off 5 bases at V and 15 bases at J, with 21 bases between the two ends. The CDR3 DNA reads as TGTGCCAGCAGTGACTCGGGAGGGACAGCCCGTTATTTT. It translates to CASSDSGGTARYF.

The rearrangement joins TRBV24-1 to TRBJ2-3, with a possible D match to TRBD2 (5 bases). Trimming removed 1 base at V and 6 bases at J, with 10 bases between. From germline, CDR1 is KGHDR and CDR2 SFDVKD. CDR3 length: 14 residues. As DNA, the CDR3 is TGTGCCACCAGTGATTTTGGCGGGCCGGATACGCAGTATTTT. This codes for CATSDFGGPDTQYF.

Only one count was recorded for this clone. The rearrangement joins TRBV20-1 to TRBJ2-1; D possibly corresponds to TRBD1 (6 bases). The CDR3 sequence is 14 residues long. CDR1 and CDR2 (germline): DFQATT, SNEGSKA (reference sequence). V lost 3 bases, J lost 4 bases, and 13 bases lay in between. The CDR3 DNA is TGCAGTGCTAGTTCGGGGACACCTTACAATGAGCAGTTCTTC. It is translated as CSASSGTPYNEQFF.

The J gene is TRBJ1-4, the V gene TRBV6-5, with 8 bases identical to TRBD1. Trimming cost V 4 bases and J 4 bases; bases outside gene matches: 2. The germline CDR1 and CDR2 sequences are MNHEY and SVGAGI. The CDR3 length is 14 residues. CDR3 sequence reads: CASSSRGLNEKLFF. CDR3 nucleotide sequence: TGTGCCAGCAGTTCCAGGGGGCTTAATGAAAAACTGTTTTTT.

The rearrangement uses TRBV4-3 and TRBJ1-4, with D maybe TRBD1 (5 bases). The CDR3 is made up of 17 amino acids. Trimming pared 1 base from V and 4 bases from J, leaving 16 bases between. Germline CDR1 and CDR2: LGHNA and YSLEER. CDR3 residues: CASSQGSRGTSNEKLFF. For the CDR3, the DNA is TGCGCCAGCAGCCAAGGAAGTAGGGGCACGAGTAATGAAAAACTGTTTTTT.

In this sample, this clone turned up once. This chain joins TRBV5-6 and TRBJ2-5, with D perhaps matching TRBD1 (6 bases). Germline CDR1 is SGHDT and CDR2 is YYEEEE. The ends were cut back, 6 bases at V and 4 bases at J, with 19 bases in the middle. This CDR3 region has 15 residues. This CDR3 reads CASTRPAGVGETQYF. CDR3 DNA: TGTGCCAGCACCAGGCCCGCAGGGGTCGGAGAGACCCAGTACTTC.

The chain carries TRBV6-1 and TRBJ1-3; perhaps TRBD1 as D (5 bases). In germline, CDR1 is MNHNS, CDR2 SASEGT. The CDR3 is made up of 16 amino acids. The V end lost 0 bases, the J end lost 0 bases, and 9 bases lay between the germline ends. In nucleotides, the CDR3 is TGTGCCAGCAGTGAAGCCTGGGGGGACTCTGGAAACACCATATATTTT. Translated, it gives CASSEAWGDSGNTIYF.

The chain uses TRBV5-1 and TRBJ2-6; 11 bases agree with TRBD1. V shed 5 bases, J shed 1 base, and the junction held 5 bases outside the gene matches. The germline V gene has CDR1 SGHRS and CDR2 YFSETQ. The CDR3 extends over 17 amino acids. In nucleotides, the CDR3 is TGCGCCAGCAGAGCTCGGGACAGGGGGTCTGGGGCCAACGTCCTGACTTTC. Its translation: CASRARDRGSGANVLTF.